This T cell receptor (beta chain) stems from a study of blood T cell repertoires in COVID-19. Study summary: PBMCs, B-cell-depleted T cells, or T cells provided the cDNA or gDNA that made up the material.

The CDR3 loop spans 15 amino acids. Germline CDR1 reads SGHVS; CDR2 reads FNYEAQ. V lost 5 bases and J lost 0, with 13 bases in between. The repertoire was sequenced with immunoSEQ multiplex PCR; TCRdb's copy has only in-frame clones and lacks some. The sample gives 97,000 or so clones, about 85% of which show up once; around 5.3% is in the top ten. The specimen sequenced was peripheral blood. The receptor was derived from a woman aged 45-59 years with COVID-19, enrolled during active disease. The genes are TRBV7-6 and TRBJ2-5; tentative D call: TRBD2 (6 bases). As DNA, the CDR3 is TGTGCCAGCAGCATGGGACTTAAGTACCAAGAGACCCAGTACTTC. This sequence encodes CASSMGLKYQETQYF.